The 22 T cell receptor beta chains below come from one sample, sequenced in a study of blood T cell repertoires in COVID-19. Method: immunoSEQ multiplex PCR; TCRdb's copy keeps in-frame clones and lacks some. The sample shows 60,000 to 85,000 clones, 75% to 80% of them seen only once. The sequencing input was peripheral blood. The source is an older woman with acute or convalescent COVID-19.

This clone came up once. The rearrangement links TRBV7-2 to TRBJ2-7; the match to TRBD2 covers 7 bases. V was clipped by 4 bases and J by 3 bases; unmatched bases: 6. From germline, CDR1 is SGHTA and CDR2 FQGNSA. There are 14 residues in the CDR3. CDR3 sequence (DNA): TGTGCCAGCAGCTCCGCCCCGGGGGGCTACGAGCAGTACTTC. Translation gives CASSSAPGGYEQYF.

The chain employs TRBV19 and TRBJ2-3; 9 nucleotides agree with TRBD2. This CDR3 has 16 amino acids. Germline V gene data show CDR1 as LNHDA and CDR2 as SQIVND (reference sequence). V lost 3 bases to trimming and J lost 5 bases; unmatched junction nucleotides: 9. Here the CDR3 DNA reads TGTGCCAGTAGTATTTCCCTAGCGGGGAGTGTAGATACGCAGTATTTT. Its protein product is CASSISLAGSVDTQYF.

The J gene is TRBJ1-3, the V gene TRBV30, with D possibly being TRBD1 (5 bases). This CDR3 is built from 14 residues. V was shortened by 1 base and J by 7 bases, with 14 bases between the two germline ends. Germline CDR1 is GTSNPN and CDR2 is SVGIG (reference sequence). The CDR3 sequence is CAWSASSRGNTIYF. Here the CDR3 DNA reads TGTGCCTGGAGTGCCTCATCGCGGGGCAACACCATATATTTT.

The rearrangement links TRBV6-5 to TRBJ1-2, with D perhaps matching TRBD1 (5 bases). CDR3 length: 14 amino acids. V shed 4 bases and J shed 8 bases, with 17 bases lying between them. Germline CDR1 reads MNHEY; CDR2 reads SVGAGI. CDR3 DNA sequence: TGTGCCAGCAGTTCCTCCCCTGCAGGGATCGGCTACACCTTC. Protein product: CASSSSPAGIGYTF.

The rearrangement uses TRBV21-1 and TRBJ1-1. TRBV21-1 is described as a pseudogene. The CDR3 length is 15 residues. In nucleotides, the CDR3 is TGTGCCAGCGGGCCCCCAAGCGGGCAGAACACTGAAGCTTTCTTT. This sequence encodes CASGPPSGQNTEAFF.

This clone was seen a single time. The V gene is TRBV19, the J gene TRBJ2-7; 7 positions agree with TRBD1. After removal of 3 bases from V and 2 bases from J, the junction contained 7 bases not matched to a gene. The CDR3 is made up of 15 amino acids. In germline, CDR1 is LNHDA, CDR2 SQIVND (reference sequence). As DNA, the CDR3 is TGTGCCAGTAGTATTCGACAGGGTACCCCCTACGAGCAGTACTTC. Its translation is CASSIRQGTPYEQYF.

V gene TRBV7-2 combines with J gene TRBJ1-5; tentative D call: TRBD1 (5 bases). This CDR3 spans 16 amino acids. Germline-derived CDR1 and CDR2 are SGHTA and FQGNSA. The germline V and J ends were trimmed by 1 base and 3 bases, with 13 bases remaining between them. This CDR3 is CASSLVGANNNQPQHF. The CDR3 region has the DNA TGTGCCAGCAGCTTAGTAGGGGCGAATAACAATCAGCCCCAGCATTTT.

The V and J genes are TRBV19 and TRBJ2-2; TRBD2 might be the D (5 bases). The CDR3 sequence is 13 residues long. The V gene's germline CDR1 is LNHDA and CDR2 SQIVND (reference sequence). The V end lost 5 bases, the J end lost 5 bases, and 9 bases lay between the germline ends. CDR3 amino acids: CASSERSTGELFF. The CDR3 DNA reads as TGTGCCAGTAGTGAGCGGTCGACCGGGGAGCTGTTTTTT.

The J gene is TRBJ2-4, the V gene TRBV5-1; 10 nucleotides line up with TRBD1. Trimming cost V 3 bases and J 10 bases; bases outside gene matches: 7. This CDR3 region has 14 residues. The germline V gene has CDR1 SGHRS and CDR2 YFSETQ. CDR3: CASSWGTGEQIQYF. For the CDR3, the DNA is TGCGCCAGCAGCTGGGGGACAGGGGAACAAATTCAGTACTTC.

The chain joins TRBV7-9 to TRBJ2-7, with TRBD1 as a possible D gene (5 bases). The CDR3 covers 14 residues. Trimming removed 1 base at V and 7 bases at J, with 14 bases between. CDR1 SEHNR and CDR2 FQNEAQ come from the germline V gene (reference sequence). CDR3 bases: TGTGCCAGCAGCTTAGAAGGGGTGGTGGGAGAGCAGTACTTC. It encodes CASSLEGVVGEQYF.

This clone appeared a single time. The V gene is TRBV9, the J gene TRBJ2-7; a weak D match, TRBD2 (6 bases). CDR1 SGDLS and CDR2 YYNGEE come from the germline V gene. The CDR3 spans 14 residues. V lost 0 bases and J lost 6, with 13 bases in between. The CDR3 here is CASSVVPSEGEQYF. In DNA, the CDR3 is TGTGCCAGCAGCGTAGTCCCCTCGGAGGGCGAGCAGTACTTC. The whole variable domain, remainder taken from reference TRBV9 and TRBJ2-7, is DSGVTQTPKHLITATGQRVTLRCSPRSGDLSVYWYQQSLDQGLQFLIQYYNGEERAKGNILERFSAQQFPDLHSELNLSSLELGDSALYFCASSVVPSEGEQYFGPGTRLTVT.

This sequence joins TRBV10-3 and TRBJ2-2; TRBD1 aligns across 11 bases. The CDR3 is 16 residues long. Trimming at V came to 2 bases and at J to 4 bases, leaving 3 bases not matched to a gene. Germline V lookup: CDR1 ENHRY, CDR2 SYGVKD. Written as DNA, the CDR3 is TGTGCCATCAGTGAGGGACAGGGGGCGGGCACCGGGGAGCTGTTTTTT. Translated, it gives CAISEGQGAGTGELFF.

The chain recombines TRBV4-2 with TRBJ1-6; the D is unclear. Between the trimmed V and J ends, which lost 1 base and 4 bases, there was a span of 8 bases. CDR1 and CDR2 from the germline V gene are LGHNA and YNFKEQ. This CDR3 region has 15 residues. CDR3 residues: CASSQAESYNSPLHF. CDR3 nucleotides: TGTGCCAGCAGCCAAGCCGAGAGTTATAATTCACCCCTCCACTTT.

With respect to this clone: At one end, the junction sequence differs from germline, possibly due to a read error. The chain recombines TRBV12-3 or TRBV12-4 with TRBJ1-4; 8 nucleotides line up with TRBD1. The CDR3 is made up of 11 amino acids. In DNA, the CDR3 is TGTGCCAGGGACCCGGGGACAGGCGGGGGTTTT. Its protein is CARDPGTGGGF.

This clone has a handful of counts. This sequence joins TRBV5-1 and TRBJ1-1; D not resolved. The CDR3 is 12 amino acids. Trimming left V 6 bases short and J 0 bases short, with 6 bases between. Looked up from germline, CDR1 is SGHRS and CDR2 is YFSETQ. DNA for the CDR3: TGCGCCAGCAAGCGGTTGAACACTGAAGCTTTCTTT. Translating it yields CASKRLNTEAFF.

J is TRBJ2-3 and V is TRBV13, with TRBD2 identical over 13 bases. This CDR3 spans 19 amino acids. Germline V CDR1 and CDR2: PRHDT, FYEKMQ (reference sequence). The trim removed 2 bases at V and 4 bases at J, leaving 12 bases unmatched. The CDR3 protein is CASSLIKLAGGPGADTQYF. DNA of the CDR3: TGTGCCAGCAGCTTAATTAAACTAGCGGGGGGGCCAGGGGCAGATACGCAGTATTTT.

The rearrangement links TRBV4-3 to TRBJ1-1; D perhaps matches TRBD1 (5 bases). CDR1 and CDR2 from the germline V gene are LGHNA and YSLEER. The V end lost 3 bases, the J end lost 0 bases, and 11 bases lay between the germline ends. This CDR3 region has 15 residues. The CDR3 is CASSHRQSMNTEAFF. The CDR3 DNA reads as TGCGCCAGCAGCCATAGACAGAGCATGAACACTGAAGCTTTCTTT.

The chain joins TRBV5-5 to TRBJ1-1; D remains unclear. The V gene lost 1 base and the J gene lost 1 base, with 5 bases spanning the gap. The CDR3 is 13 amino acids. The germline V gene has CDR1 SGHKS and CDR2 YYEKEE (reference sequence). The chain's CDR3 is CASSLIRNTEAFF. DNA for the CDR3: TGTGCCAGCAGCTTGATCCGGAACACTGAAGCTTTCTTT.

The chain links TRBV7-9 to TRBJ2-3; 12 positions agree with TRBD2. The trim removed 5 bases at V and 0 bases at J, leaving 6 bases unmatched. There are 17 residues in the CDR3. Germline V gene data show CDR1 as SEHNR and CDR2 as FQNEAQ (reference sequence). The CDR3 nucleotides are TGTGCCAGCAGCCCTCCCCTAGCGGGGGGGAGCACAGATACGCAGTATTTT. It yields the protein CASSPPLAGGSTDTQYF.

The chain links TRBV19 to TRBJ1-4, with D perhaps TRBD1 (6 bases). V was trimmed by 5 bases and J by 4 bases, leaving 11 bases between them. From germline, CDR1 is LNHDA and CDR2 SQIVND (reference sequence). This CDR3 comprises 14 residues. The CDR3: CASSLRQVNEKLFF. Here the CDR3 DNA reads TGTGCCAGTAGTCTCCGACAGGTTAATGAAAAACTGTTTTTT.

CDR3 loop: CASSLLLGGTIYF. As DNA, the CDR3 is TGCGCCAGCAGCTTACTACTCGGAGGGACCATATATTTT. The chain uses TRBV5-1 and TRBJ1-3; no firm D call. The V end was cut by 2 bases, the J end by 10 bases, with 13 bases between. CDR1 is SGHRS and CDR2 is YFSETQ in the germline V gene. CDR3 size: 13 residues.

This sequence joins TRBV4-2 and TRBJ2-1; weak D call: TRBD2 (5 bases). V was pared by 4 bases and J by 3 bases, with 16 bases between. Germline V lookup: CDR1 LGHNA, CDR2 YNFKEQ. This CDR3 comprises 16 residues. CDR3 nucleotides: TGTGCCAGCAGCCTGTTGGCTAGTGAGGGCTACAATGAGCAGTTCTTC. Residues: CASSLLASEGYNEQFF.